The 31 T cell receptor beta chains presented below share a single source sample, sequenced in a study of blood T cell repertoires in COVID-19. Profiled with immunoSEQ multiplex PCR; TCRdb holds only in-frame clones, not every one. This table holds hundreds of thousands of clones, around 86% found once. Material: peripheral blood. These receptors all stem from a woman between 25 and 40 years old who had recovered from COVID-19.

This clone was counted only a few times. The CDR3 coding sequence is TGTGCCAGCAGGGATACAGGGTACTCTAATGAAAAACTGTTTTTT. It translates to CASRDTGYSNEKLFF. The chain is built from TRBV2 and TRBJ1-4; a weak D match, TRBD1 (6 bases). V was cut by 6 bases and J by 3 bases, with 14 bases left in between. CDR3 size: 15 residues. The germline CDR1 and CDR2 sequences are SNHLY and FYNNEI.

In its sample, this clone was seen once. This chain links TRBV7-2 with TRBJ2-2; TRBD2 is a possible D gene (5 bases). This CDR3 is built from 16 residues. CDR1 and CDR2 (germline): SGHTA, FQGNSA. The V end lost 2 bases, the J end lost 0 bases, and 10 bases lay between the germline ends. CDR3: CASSLNSATNTGELFF. The CDR3 nucleotides are TGTGCCAGCAGCTTAAATAGCGCAACGAACACCGGGGAGCTGTTTTTT.

V is TRBV5-5 and J is TRBJ1-1; perhaps TRBD1 as D (5 bases). The CDR3 runs to 15 residues. Germline values: CDR1 SGHKS, CDR2 YYEKEE (reference sequence). Trimming shortened V by 3 bases and J by 3 bases, and 15 bases separated the two germline ends. This CDR3 is CASSWTRGSDTEAFF. CDR3 nucleotide sequence: TGTGCCAGCAGCTGGACGCGGGGGTCCGACACTGAAGCTTTCTTT.

The V and J genes are TRBV4-1 and TRBJ2-5; possibly TRBD2 for D (6 bases). The CDR3 has 15 residues. Germline V gene lookup returns CDR1 MGHRA and CDR2 YSYEKL. Trimming removed 1 base from V and 2 bases from J, with 11 bases in between. As DNA, the CDR3 is TGCGCCAGCAGCCAAGGGGCGGGGAAGCAAGAGACCCAGTACTTC. Amino acid sequence: CASSQGAGKQETQYF.

The chain links TRBV2 to TRBJ2-5; tentative D call: TRBD1 (6 bases). Germline CDR1 and CDR2: SNHLY and FYNNEI. The CDR3 runs to 14 residues. Trimming removed 6 bases from V and 5 bases from J, with 16 bases in between. The DNA for the CDR3 is TGTGCCAGCAGGGGCGACAGGTTGGGGGAGACCCAGTACTTC. It encodes CASRGDRLGETQYF. Filled out from reference TRBV2 and TRBJ2-5, the complete variable domain reads EPEVTQTPSHQVTQMGQEVILRCVPISNHLYFYWYRQILGQKVEFLVSFYNNEISEKSEIFDDQFSVERPDGSNFTLKIRSTKLEDSAMYFCASRGDRLGETQYFGPGTRLLVL.

V and J are TRBV5-1 and TRBJ2-2, with D maybe TRBD2 (6 bases). This CDR3 has 15 residues. With 1 base removed from V and 4 bases from J, the gap between germline ends came to 11 bases. The germline V gene encodes CDR1 SGHRS and CDR2 YFSETQ. The CDR3 protein is CASSLSGSGTGELFF. CDR3 in DNA: TGCGCCAGCAGCTTGTCCGGGAGCGGCACCGGGGAGCTGTTTTTT. The whole variable domain, remainder taken from reference TRBV5-1 and TRBJ2-2, is KAGVTQTPRYLIKTRGQQVTLSCSPISGHRSVSWYQQTPGQGLQFLFEYFSETQRNKGNFPGRFSGRQFSNSRSEMNVSTLELGDSALYLCASSLSGSGTGELFFGEGSRLTVL.

V is TRBV14 and J is TRBJ2-7; 9 positions match TRBD1. Unmatched junction bases numbered 1, after V lost 4 bases and J lost 6 bases. CDR3 length equals 12 residues. Per the germline V gene, CDR1 is SGHDN and CDR2 is FVKESK. The chain's CDR3 is CASSRQGGEQYF. CDR3 in DNA: TGTGCCAGCAGCCGACAGGGGGGCGAGCAGTACTTC.

The chain couples TRBV5-6 to TRBJ2-3; 7 nucleotides align to TRBD1. The CDR3 runs to 16 residues. With V trimmed by 4 bases and J by 5 bases, 13 bases remained unmatched. Germline V CDR1 and CDR2: SGHDT, YYEEEE. In DNA, the CDR3 is TGTGCCAGCAGCATCCAAGTTCGACAGGGCGGAGATACGCAGTATTTT. Amino acids: CASSIQVRQGGDTQYF.

The chain joins TRBV5-5 to TRBJ2-5, with D unclear. Trimming removed 4 bases from V and 0 bases from J, with 7 bases in between. The CDR3 runs to 13 residues. Germline CDR1 reads SGHKS; CDR2 reads YYEKEE (reference sequence). The CDR3 sequence is CASSPQYQETQYF. The CDR3 region has the DNA TGTGCCAGCAGCCCCCAGTACCAAGAGACCCAGTACTTC.

The chain is built from TRBV27 and TRBJ2-1, with 7 nucleotides matching TRBD2. J lost 7 bases, V lost 4 bases, and 10 bases had no gene match. Germline V gene lookup returns CDR1 MNHEY and CDR2 SMNVEV (reference sequence). The CDR3 is made up of 15 amino acids. The CDR3 coding sequence is TGTGCCAGCAGTTCGCAGCGGGGCTTTTCTAATGAGCAGTTCTTC. This translates into CASSSQRGFSNEQFF.

V usage is TRBV19 and J usage is TRBJ2-3, with 9 bases identical to TRBD1. The CDR3 is 16 residues long. With V trimmed by 1 base and J by 4 bases, 6 bases remained unmatched. Per the germline V gene, CDR1 is LNHDA and CDR2 is SQIVND (reference sequence). The CDR3: CASSIVSTGGADTQYF. CDR3 bases: TGTGCCAGTAGTATAGTGTCCACAGGGGGCGCAGATACGCAGTATTTT.

The V gene is TRBV6-2 or TRBV6-3, the J gene TRBJ2-1; 8 positions agree with TRBD1. Trimming cost V 0 bases and J 7 bases; bases outside gene matches: 5. CDR3 length: 15 residues. CDR1 MNHEY and CDR2 SVGEGT come from the germline V gene. The CDR3 bases are TGTGCCAGCAGTTACTCGGGACAGGCGGGAAATGAGCAGTTCTTC. Amino acid sequence: CASSYSGQAGNEQFF.

The V gene is TRBV11-2, the J gene TRBJ2-7; TRBD2 agrees at 11 bases. The ends lost 3 bases at V and 6 bases at J; junction bases unmatched: 4. This CDR3 spans 14 amino acids. Germline values: CDR1 SGHAT, CDR2 FQNNGV. Here the CDR3 DNA reads TGTGCCAGCAGCTTGAGTCTAGCGGGAGGCGAGCAGTACTTC. Protein sequence: CASSLSLAGGEQYF.

The chain employs TRBV27 and TRBJ1-2; 8 bases are shared with TRBD1. Trimming cost V 6 bases and J 5 bases; bases outside gene matches: 8. The CDR3 sequence is 14 residues long. Germline-derived CDR1 and CDR2 are MNHEY and SMNVEV (reference sequence). Here the CDR3 reads CASRRTGQAYGYTF. CDR3 nucleotides: TGTGCCAGCAGGCGGACGGGACAGGCTTATGGCTACACCTTC.

The chain combines TRBV2 with TRBJ1-2, with D tentatively TRBD1 (5 bases). Looked up from germline, CDR1 is SNHLY and CDR2 is FYNNEI. The CDR3 loop spans 12 amino acids. Deletions cut 11 bases from V and 2 bases from J, with 12 bases between. The CDR3 protein is CAGGDGNYGYTF. The DNA for the CDR3 is TGTGCCGGGGGGGACGGGAACTATGGCTACACCTTC.

This sequence joins TRBV13 and TRBJ2-5; 8 bases line up with TRBD1. In germline, CDR1 is PRHDT, CDR2 FYEKMQ (reference sequence). The junction had 1 base not matched to a gene; V was cut back by 0 bases and J by 1 base. The CDR3 sequence is 15 residues long. The CDR3 loop is CASSLGGQGQETQYF. The CDR3 bases are TGTGCCAGCAGCTTAGGAGGACAGGGCCAAGAGACCCAGTACTTC.

The chain is built from TRBV6-5 and TRBJ2-7, with 12 bases identical to TRBD1. CDR1 is MNHEY and CDR2 is SVGAGI in the germline V gene. J lost 4 bases, V lost 4 bases, and 5 bases had no gene match. The CDR3 has 15 amino acids. CDR3 sequence: CASSSPGQGAYEQYF. CDR3 sequence (DNA): TGTGCCAGCAGTTCTCCGGGACAGGGGGCTTACGAGCAGTACTTC.

Here the CDR3 reads CASSDRGGSGQPQHF. CDR3 DNA: TGTGCCAGCAGTGATCGGGGGGGGAGCGGGCAGCCCCAGCATTTT. The chain combines TRBV2 with TRBJ1-5, with D possibly being TRBD1 (5 bases). Germline V gene lookup returns CDR1 SNHLY and CDR2 FYNNEI. Trimming took 3 bases from V and 7 from J, leaving 16 bases between them. The CDR3 runs to 15 residues. Filled out from reference TRBV2 and TRBJ1-5, the complete variable domain reads EPEVTQTPSHQVTQMGQEVILRCVPISNHLYFYWYRQILGQKVEFLVSFYNNEISEKSEIFDDQFSVERPDGSNFTLKIRSTKLEDSAMYFCASSDRGGSGQPQHFGDGTRLSIL.

The rearrangement uses TRBV24-1 and TRBJ2-5; D unresolved. Germline values: CDR1 KGHDR, CDR2 SFDVKD. The CDR3 contains 13 residues. Between the trimmed V and J ends, which lost 5 bases and 1 base, there was a span of 7 bases. This CDR3 reads CATSGYGQETQYF. For the CDR3, the DNA is TGTGCCACCAGTGGGTACGGCCAAGAGACCCAGTACTTC.

The chain is built from TRBV28 and TRBJ1-1; D is uncertain. V lost 7 bases, J lost 4 bases, and 7 bases lay in between. This CDR3 region has 11 residues. Germline V lookup: CDR1 MDHEN, CDR2 SYDVKM. The CDR3 here is CASKYFTEAFF. The CDR3 coding sequence is TGTGCCAGCAAGTACTTCACTGAAGCTTTCTTT. The whole variable domain, remainder taken from reference TRBV28 and TRBJ1-1, is DVKVTQSSRYLVKRTGEKVFLECVQDMDHENMFWYRQDPGLGLRLIYFSYDVKMKEKGDIPEGYSVSREKKERFSLILESASTNQTSMYLCASKYFTEAFFGQGTRLTVV.

The V call is TRBV6-2 or TRBV6-3, the J call TRBJ1-2; a possible D gene is TRBD1 (6 bases). Germline V CDR1 and CDR2: MNHEY, SVGEGT. The CDR3 is 12 residues long. V was cut by 5 bases and J by 8 bases, with 12 bases left in between. CDR3 residues: CASSTGTRGYTF. CDR3 coding DNA: TGTGCCAGCAGTACCGGGACACGCGGCTACACCTTC.

J is TRBJ2-4 and V is TRBV7-9; D possibly corresponds to TRBD1 (6 bases). Germline V gene lookup returns CDR1 SEHNR and CDR2 FQNEAQ (reference sequence). There are 18 residues in the CDR3. V was shortened by 4 bases and J by 4 bases, with 23 bases between the two germline ends. Here the CDR3 reads CASSSPLVGQLPKNIQYF. The CDR3 DNA is TGTGCCAGCAGCTCCCCACTGGTGGGACAACTACCTAAAAACATTCAGTACTTC.

The chain links TRBV27 to TRBJ2-7, with D perhaps TRBD1 (6 bases). The germline V gene has CDR1 MNHEY and CDR2 SMNVEV (reference sequence). V was pared by 5 bases and J by 8 bases, with 19 bases between. The CDR3 runs to 14 residues. CDR3 loop: CASSAPMDSSKQYF. For the CDR3, the DNA is TGTGCCAGCAGTGCACCTATGGACAGCTCAAAGCAGTACTTC.

This rearrangement joins TRBV5-1 to TRBJ2-7; TRBD2 agrees at 8 bases. J gave up 3 bases and V 4 bases, and 9 bases lay outside the gene matches. Germline CDR1 and CDR2: SGHRS and YFSETQ. This CDR3 region has 15 residues. CDR3 sequence: CASSLSGGESYEQYF. The DNA of the CDR3 is TGCGCCAGCAGCCTCTCGGGAGGGGAAAGCTACGAGCAGTACTTC.

This chain links TRBV5-1 with TRBJ1-1; D unresolved. Trimming took off 4 bases at V and 10 bases at J, with 11 bases between the two ends. The CDR3 runs 11 residues. CDR1 SGHRS and CDR2 YFSETQ come from the germline V gene. Written as DNA, the CDR3 is TGCGCCAGCAGCGACAACATAGGAGCTTTCTTT. Residues: CASSDNIGAFF.

The chain carries TRBV5-1 and TRBJ2-3; 9 nucleotides match TRBD1. Per germline, CDR1 SGHRS and CDR2 YFSETQ. CDR3 length: 16 residues. Trimming at V came to 0 bases and at J to 2 bases, leaving 4 bases not matched to a gene. CDR3 sequence (DNA): TGCGCCAGCAGCTTGGGGGGACAGGGACCCACAGATACGCAGTATTTT. Protein: CASSLGGQGPTDTQYF.

The J gene is TRBJ1-4, the V gene TRBV23-1; D gene uncertain. TRBV23-1 is labeled an ORF, and its function is uncertain. The V and J ends lost 3 bases and 0 bases respectively, with 11 bases between them. The length of the CDR3 is 16 residues. CDR3 sequence reads: CASSQSNRATNEKLFF. DNA for the CDR3: TGCGCCAGCAGTCAGTCCAACAGAGCAACTAATGAAAAACTGTTTTTT.

The chain employs TRBV7-2 and TRBJ2-2; D remains ambiguous. The CDR3 is 13 residues long. V lost 3 bases to trimming and J lost 4 bases, with 6 bases between them. Per germline, CDR1 SGHTA and CDR2 FQGNSA. CDR3 sequence (DNA): TGTGCCAGCAGCTTCCACAGCACCGGGGAGCTGTTTTTT. The encoded protein is CASSFHSTGELFF. Full variable domain (rest looked up from reference TRBV7-2 and TRBJ2-2): GAGVSQSPSNKVTEKGKDVELRCDPISGHTALYWYRQSLGQGLEFLIYFQGNSAPDKSGLPSDRFSAERTGGSVSTLTIQRTQQEDSAVYLCASSFHSTGELFFGEGSRLTVL.

The V and J genes are TRBV29-1 and TRBJ1-2; the D is unclear. The CDR3 extends over 11 amino acids. Germline V gives CDR1 SQVTM, CDR2 ANQGSEA. V lost 4 bases and J 8 bases, leaving 11 bases between the germline ends. The chain's CDR3 is CSVASGTGYTF. Here the CDR3 DNA reads TGCAGCGTTGCTAGCGGTACGGGCTACACCTTC.

The V call is TRBV2, the J call TRBJ2-3, with TRBD2 as a possible D gene (6 bases). Germline assignment: CDR1 SNHLY and CDR2 FYNNEI. This CDR3 region has 15 residues. V dropped 0 bases and J dropped 0 bases, with 7 bases sitting between them. This CDR3 is CASSEAGTSTDTQYF. The CDR3 coding sequence is TGTGCCAGCAGTGAAGCCGGGACTAGCACAGATACGCAGTATTTT.

The chain combines TRBV27 with TRBJ1-1; 7 bases fit TRBD1. The CDR3 sequence is 14 residues long. Per the germline V gene, CDR1 is MNHEY and CDR2 is SMNVEV (reference sequence). V gave up 2 bases and J gave up 7 bases; unmatched junction bases: 7. CDR3 in DNA: TGTGCCAGCAGTTTACGGACAGGAACGTTTGAAGCTTTCTTT. Translated: CASSLRTGTFEAFF.